A single sample gave rise to the 32 T cell receptor beta chains below, sequenced in a study of cytomegalovirus exposure and HLA in healthy donors (dated by TCRdb to about 2017). Libraries were prepared through the immunoSEQ multiplex PCR assay. For the multiplex PCR, a mixture combining 60 forward primers for TCR Vbeta segments and 13 reverse primers for TCR Jbeta segments was used. TCRdb stores this immuneACCESS table with in-frame sequences only. Part of the clones is absent; in the studies checked, under half of the shortfall reflects unresolved V genes, and no reason is known for the rest. The sample has 100,000 or so clones on record, about 74% of them singletons. Roughly 9.6% of the sample rests with the top ten. Sequencing used PBMCs. All receptors come from a male donor in good health and CMV-seropositive.

This chain uses TRBV7-2 with TRBJ2-3, with 7 bases matching TRBD1. Trimming cost V 5 bases and J 9 bases; bases outside gene matches: 14. Germline V gene data show CDR1 as SGHTA and CDR2 as FQGNSA. The CDR3 totals 15 residues. The CDR3 DNA follows: TGTGCCAGCAGCCCGGGACAGCCGTCCCCAGGGACGCAGTATTTT. Translated: CASSPGQPSPGTQYF.

The CDR3 nucleotides read TGTGCCAGCAGCGGGAGGGAGCTAGCGGGGCTCATCTCTGGGGCCAACGTCCTGACTTTC. The encoded protein is CASSGRELAGLISGANVLTF. The gene calls are TRBV5-5 and TRBJ2-6; 9 positions match TRBD2. The CDR3 sequence is 20 residues long. The germline V gene encodes CDR1 SGHKS and CDR2 YYEKEE (reference sequence). V trimming: 4 bases; J trimming: 0 bases; junction bases outside the gene matches: 14. The full variable domain, completed using reference TRBV5-5 and TRBJ2-6, is DAGVTQSPTHLIKTRGQQVTLRCSPISGHKSVSWYQQVLGQGPQFIFQYYEKEERGRGNFPDRFSARQFPNYSSELNVNALLLGDSALYLCASSGRELAGLISGANVLTFGAGSRLTVL.

The chain employs TRBV28 and TRBJ1-5; 7 bases are a match to TRBD1. V was clipped by 6 bases and J by 5 bases; unmatched bases: 7. CDR3 length: 14 residues. Germline V lookup: CDR1 MDHEN, CDR2 SYDVKM. In nucleotides, the CDR3 is TGTGCCAGCAGCAAAGGGGACAGATATCAGCCCCAGCATTTT. Its translation: CASSKGDRYQPQHF. Looking up the rest from reference TRBV28 and TRBJ1-5 gives the full variable domain: DVKVTQSSRYLVKRTGEKVFLECVQDMDHENMFWYRQDPGLGLRLIYFSYDVKMKEKGDIPEGYSVSREKKERFSLILESASTNQTSMYLCASSKGDRYQPQHFGDGTRLSIL.

This clone was seen more than once but under ten times. The chain employs TRBV7-8 and TRBJ2-7; possibly TRBD2 for D (5 bases). Trimming removed 6 bases at V and 3 bases at J, with 18 bases between. The CDR3 is 15 residues long. Germline loops: CDR1 SGHVS, CDR2 FQNEAQ. CDR3 amino acids: CASRLTGKGDYEQYF. The CDR3 region has the DNA TGTGCCAGCAGGTTAACCGGGAAAGGAGACTACGAGCAGTACTTC.

The J gene is TRBJ2-3, the V gene TRBV19; 12 bases match TRBD1. CDR3 length equals 17 residues. Trimming at V came to 0 bases and at J to 2 bases, leaving 3 bases not matched to a gene. Germline CDR1 is LNHDA and CDR2 is SQIVND (reference sequence). This CDR3 reads CASSIDPGQGATDTQYF. CDR3 nucleotide sequence: TGTGCCAGTAGTATAGATCCGGGACAGGGGGCCACAGATACGCAGTATTTT.

This sequence joins TRBV7-2 and TRBJ2-2, with D hard to call. V was shortened by 0 bases and J by 4 bases, with 9 bases between the two germline ends. The CDR3 length is 15 residues. The germline CDR1 and CDR2 sequences are SGHTA and FQGNSA. Here the CDR3 reads CASSLALTATGELFF. The CDR3, as DNA: TGTGCCAGCAGCTTAGCGCTAACAGCCACCGGGGAGCTGTTTTTT. Full variable domain (rest looked up from reference TRBV7-2 and TRBJ2-2): GAGVSQSPSNKVTEKGKDVELRCDPISGHTALYWYRQSLGQGLEFLIYFQGNSAPDKSGLPSDRFSAERTGGSVSTLTIQRTQQEDSAVYLCASSLALTATGELFFGEGSRLTVL.

J is TRBJ1-5 and V is TRBV28; D gene uncertain. V was trimmed by 6 bases and J by 4 bases, leaving 10 bases between them. Looked up from germline, CDR1 is MDHEN and CDR2 is SYDVKM. CDR3 length: 13 residues. The CDR3 loop is CASRATGNQPQHF. In nucleotides, the CDR3 is TGTGCCAGCAGAGCGACGGGGAATCAGCCCCAGCATTTT.

The J gene is TRBJ2-5, the V gene TRBV15, with 7 bases fitting TRBD2. The CDR3 consists of 14 residues. With V trimmed by 4 bases and J by 8 bases, 10 bases remained unmatched. Looked up from germline, CDR1 is LNHNV and CDR2 is YYDKDF (reference sequence). Here the CDR3 reads CATSILGGSSTQYF. The CDR3 coding sequence is TGTGCCACCAGCATCCTGGGCGGGAGCAGTACCCAGTACTTC.

This clone was observed once. The CDR3 sequence is CAFKGAENYGYTF. The DNA of the CDR3 is TGTGCCTTCAAGGGGGCGGAGAACTATGGCTACACCTTC. V gene TRBV30 combines with J gene TRBJ1-2; TRBD1 matches 7 bases. J gave up 2 bases and V 7 bases, and 7 bases lay outside the gene matches. The germline V gene encodes CDR1 GTSNPN and CDR2 SVGIG (reference sequence). The CDR3 runs 13 residues.

The gene calls are TRBV15 and TRBJ2-2; TRBD1 matches 9 bases. The CDR3 sequence is 18 residues long. In germline, CDR1 is LNHNV, CDR2 YYDKDF (reference sequence). V lost 1 base, J lost 3 bases, and 9 bases stayed unmatched. The CDR3 spells CATSRGRGQGSYTGELFF. The CDR3 DNA follows: TGTGCCACCAGCAGAGGGCGAGGACAGGGGAGCTACACCGGGGAGCTGTTTTTT.

The chain is built from TRBV2 and TRBJ1-6, with a tentative D call TRBD1 (5 bases). V shed 7 bases and J shed 9 bases, with 7 bases lying between them. This CDR3 region has 11 residues. Germline CDR1 SNHLY, CDR2 FYNNEI. CDR3 sequence (DNA): TGTGCCAGCAACGGGGGTTCACCCCTCCACTTT. It is translated as CASNGGSPLHF.

V is TRBV19 and J is TRBJ2-1, with D tentatively TRBD1 (6 bases). V dropped 9 bases and J dropped 1 base, with 16 bases sitting between them. There are 15 residues in the CDR3. Germline V lookup: CDR1 LNHDA, CDR2 SQIVND (reference sequence). The CDR3 loop is CASRTAFGSYNEQFF. The CDR3 bases are TGTGCCAGCAGGACAGCTTTTGGGTCCTACAATGAGCAGTTCTTC.

V is TRBV11-2 and J is TRBJ1-1; 8 positions match TRBD1. Germline lookup yields CDR1 SGHAT and CDR2 FQNNGV. J lost 1 base, V lost 7 bases, and 11 bases had no gene match. The CDR3 runs 16 residues. CDR3 in amino acids: CASIPSQGAGNTEAFF. The DNA of the CDR3 is TGTGCCAGCATCCCTAGCCAGGGGGCGGGGAACACTGAAGCTTTCTTT.

The V gene is TRBV10-3, the J gene TRBJ2-7, with TRBD1 identical over 9 bases. Trimming at V came to 4 bases and at J to 6 bases, leaving 10 bases not matched to a gene. The CDR3 is 15 residues long. Germline-derived CDR1 and CDR2 are ENHRY and SYGVKD. The CDR3 is CAISGPDRGVGEQYF. As DNA, the CDR3 is TGTGCCATCAGTGGACCCGACAGGGGGGTGGGCGAGCAGTACTTC.

The V gene is TRBV6-5, the J gene TRBJ1-6; the D gene is possibly TRBD1 (6 bases). The CDR3 contains 15 residues. V dropped 7 bases and J dropped 6 bases, with 16 bases sitting between them. The germline CDR1 and CDR2 sequences are MNHEY and SVGAGI. CDR3 nucleotide sequence: TGTGCCAGCAAGCGCCAGGGGACGGGTAATTCACCCCTCCACTTT. As protein: CASKRQGTGNSPLHF.

The V and J genes are TRBV7-2 and TRBJ2-5, with D tentatively TRBD2 (6 bases). V lost 3 bases, J lost 5 bases, and 16 bases lay in between. The CDR3 is made up of 15 amino acids. CDR1 SGHTA and CDR2 FQGNSA come from the germline V gene. Written as DNA, the CDR3 is TGTGCCAGCAGCTTCACGGGGGTGGGGGTGGAGACCCAGTACTTC. It is translated as CASSFTGVGVETQYF.

This chain links TRBV7-6 with TRBJ2-5; TRBD1 might be the D (6 bases). The germline V gene has CDR1 SGHVS and CDR2 FNYEAQ. There are 14 residues in the CDR3. V was cut by 1 base and J by 4 bases, with 10 bases left in between. The CDR3 coding sequence is TGTGCCAGCAGCTTAGGGGCCAGGGGAGAGACCCAGTACTTC. Translation gives CASSLGARGETQYF.

The chain combines TRBV6-5 with TRBJ1-6; no clear D gene. Per germline, CDR1 MNHEY and CDR2 SVGAGI. The CDR3 extends over 14 amino acids. V gave up 0 bases and J gave up 5 bases, with 5 bases separating them. DNA of the CDR3: TGTGCCAGCAGTTACTCGTATCATAATTCACCCCTCCACTTT. Its protein is CASSYSYHNSPLHF.

CDR3 residues: CASSPAGVGGRDTQYF. In DNA form, the CDR3 reads TGTGCCAGCAGCCCCGCCGGGGTGGGGGGGCGGGATACGCAGTATTTT. This rearrangement joins TRBV28 to TRBJ2-3, with D perhaps matching TRBD2 (7 bases). The CDR3 loop spans 16 amino acids. Germline loops: CDR1 MDHEN, CDR2 SYDVKM. Trimming removed 6 bases from V and 6 bases from J, with 22 bases in between.

In this sample, this clone turned up a few times. V is TRBV5-1 and J is TRBJ2-1, with TRBD1 as a possible D gene (5 bases). Trimming took 1 base from V and 0 from J, leaving 11 bases between them. The CDR3 is made up of 16 amino acids. CDR1 is SGHRS, CDR2 YFSETQ, per germline. DNA for the CDR3: TGCGCCAGCAGCTTGATACAGGTTAGCTCCTACAATGAGCAGTTCTTC. This translates into CASSLIQVSSYNEQFF.

This chain uses TRBV19 with TRBJ2-7; 9 nucleotides align to TRBD1. With V trimmed by 8 bases and J by 0 bases, 5 bases remained unmatched. The CDR3 has 14 amino acids. Germline-derived CDR1 and CDR2 are LNHDA and SQIVND (reference sequence). The CDR3 loop reads CASGRTGDSYEQYF. The CDR3 DNA sequence: TGTGCCAGTGGCCGGACAGGGGACTCCTACGAGCAGTACTTC.

The V call is TRBV13, the J call TRBJ2-1; a possible D gene is TRBD2 (5 bases). V was shortened by 0 bases and J by 0 bases, with 6 bases between the two germline ends. Germline CDR1 PRHDT, CDR2 FYEKMQ (reference sequence). The CDR3 consists of 15 residues. This CDR3 is CASSLGGSSYNEQFF. Here the CDR3 DNA reads TGTGCCAGCAGCTTAGGAGGGAGCTCCTACAATGAGCAGTTCTTC.

The V call is TRBV10-1, the J call TRBJ1-1; 12 bases are a match to TRBD1. Germline V lookup: CDR1 WNHNN, CDR2 SYGVQD (reference sequence). Losses at the gene ends were 6 bases for V and 4 bases for J; bases not matched to a gene: 9. This CDR3 is built from 16 residues. CDR3 DNA sequence: TGCGCCAGCAGAAAAGAGTTGGGACAGGGGGCCACTGAAGCTTTCTTT. Translated: CASRKELGQGATEAFF.

The chain carries TRBV2 and TRBJ2-1; 9 bases align to TRBD1. The CDR3 contains 16 residues. Germline CDR1 is SNHLY and CDR2 is FYNNEI. The V segment lost 4 bases and the J segment 0 bases; nucleotides outside the gene matches: 4. Here the CDR3 DNA reads TGTGCCAGCAGTGCGACAGGGGGTAGCTCCTACAATGAGCAGTTCTTC. It yields the protein CASSATGGSSYNEQFF. The variable domain in full, completed from reference TRBV2 and TRBJ2-1, reads EPEVTQTPSHQVTQMGQEVILRCVPISNHLYFYWYRQILGQKVEFLVSFYNNEISEKSEIFDDQFSVERPDGSNFTLKIRSTKLEDSAMYFCASSATGGSSYNEQFFGPGTRLTVL.

This chain links TRBV7-3 with TRBJ2-1; D is possibly TRBD2 (5 bases). V lost 5 bases and J 3 bases, leaving 11 bases between the germline ends. Germline CDR1 reads SGHTA; CDR2 reads FQGTGA. This CDR3 region has 14 residues. This CDR3 reads CASSPGEGYNEQFF. The CDR3, as DNA: TGTGCCAGCAGCCCCGGTGAGGGCTACAATGAGCAGTTCTTC.

This clone was found once. Distinct nucleotide sequences in the sample also encode this CDR3. The J gene is TRBJ1-5, the V gene TRBV19; tentatively, D is TRBD1 (6 bases). Trimming pared 5 bases from V and 2 bases from J, leaving 10 bases between. Germline lookup yields CDR1 LNHDA and CDR2 SQIVND (reference sequence). The CDR3 is 14 amino acids. The CDR3 sequence is CASSPRTGNQPQHF. In nucleotides, the CDR3 is TGTGCCAGTAGTCCTAGGACAGGCAATCAGCCCCAGCATTTT.

A word on this clone: An end of the junction does not agree with germline; a read error may underlie this. V is TRBV7-2 and J is TRBJ2-6; 7 bases match TRBD1. The germline CDR1 and CDR2 sequences are SGHTA and FQGNSA. The length of the CDR3 is 16 residues. This CDR3 reads CASSLGQASGANGLTF. Here the CDR3 DNA reads TGTGCCAGCAGCCTTGGACAGGCCTCTGGGGCCAACGGCCTGACTTTC.

This clone was found once. This CDR3 reads CASKTQGDYNQPQHF. The CDR3 region has the DNA TGTGCCAGCAAAACCCAAGGGGACTACAATCAGCCCCAGCATTTT. The V call is TRBV2, the J call TRBJ1-5; D may be TRBD1 (5 bases). The CDR3 has 15 amino acids. V was trimmed by 7 bases and J by 3 bases, leaving 16 bases between them. Germline lookup yields CDR1 SNHLY and CDR2 FYNNEI.

This clone turned up a few times. The rearrangement joins TRBV11-1 to TRBJ2-1; 8 bases align to TRBD2. The CDR3 has 15 residues. From germline, CDR1 is SGHAT and CDR2 FQDESV (reference sequence). Trimming cost V 3 bases and J 5 bases; bases outside gene matches: 6. This CDR3 is CASSFREGVNNEQFF. Written as DNA, the CDR3 is TGTGCCAGCAGCTTTCGGGAGGGCGTTAACAATGAGCAGTTCTTC. Using reference TRBV11-1 and TRBJ2-1 for the parts outside the CDR3, the full variable domain is EAEVAQSPRYKITEKSQAVAFWCDPISGHATLYWYRQILGQGPELLVQFQDESVVDDSQLPKDRFSAERLKGVDSTLKIQPAELGDSAMYLCASSFREGVNNEQFFGPGTRLTVL.

The chain couples TRBV11-2 to TRBJ2-7, with 9 nucleotides matching TRBD1. The CDR3 is 14 amino acids. The V gene's germline CDR1 is SGHAT and CDR2 FQNNGV. V was clipped by 3 bases and J by 5 bases; unmatched bases: 5. CDR3 amino acids: CASSFRQGDHEQYF. CDR3 sequence (DNA): TGTGCCAGCAGCTTCCGACAGGGGGACCACGAGCAGTACTTC.

This clone has ten or more counts. The rearrangement links TRBV18 to TRBJ1-2, with D tentatively TRBD1 (5 bases). CDR1 and CDR2 from the germline V gene are KGHSH and LQKENI. This CDR3 is built from 16 residues. With 0 bases removed from V and 8 bases from J, the gap between germline ends came to 19 bases. The CDR3 DNA follows: TGTGCCAGCTCACCACCTGATCCAGGGTATCACTCCGGCTACACCTTC. Its translation: CASSPPDPGYHSGYTF.

The V and J genes are TRBV25-1 and TRBJ1-4; maybe TRBD1 (5 bases). Germline assignment: CDR1 MGHDK and CDR2 SYGVNS. Trimming took off 1 base at V and 7 bases at J, with 19 bases between the two ends. The CDR3 runs 17 residues. The CDR3 reads CASSESPGLFLGEKLFF. The CDR3 DNA reads TGTGCCAGCAGTGAATCTCCAGGGCTGTTTTTAGGTGAAAAACTGTTTTTT.